One sample yielded the 10 T cell receptor beta chains listed below, sequenced in a study of shared clonotypes between healthy human individuals. Assay: immunoSEQ multiplex PCR; the TCRdb copy retains only in-frame clones and omits some. The table shows some 490,000 clones, with over 75% occurring only once. The material sequenced was PBMCs. The receptors were sampled from a woman aged 40 to 50 in good health. Some clones in this sample may be carry-over from other donors' samples.

Remarks on this clone: A single base is all that separates this from a far larger clone, so a read error is likely. Other DNA sequences in the same sample also yield this CDR3. The gene calls are TRBV5-1 and TRBJ2-3, with 9 bases lining up with TRBD2. Germline assignment: CDR1 SGHRS and CDR2 YFSETQ. V lost 8 bases, J lost 4 bases, and 11 bases stayed unmatched. This CDR3 comprises 15 residues. CDR3 nucleotide sequence: TGCGCCAGTGCCTTGGGACTAGCTGGACCAGATACGCAGTATTTT. Translation: CASALGLAGPDTQYF.

The chain has TRBV4-3 and TRBJ2-1, with 8 nucleotides matching TRBD2. The V and J ends lost 4 bases and 2 bases, in that order; junction bases with no gene match: 4. CDR1 and CDR2 from the germline V gene are LGHNA and YSLEER. This CDR3 is 15 amino acids long. The CDR3 sequence: CASSLERETYNEQFF. The CDR3 DNA follows: TGCGCCAGCAGCCTAGAGCGGGAGACCTACAATGAGCAGTTCTTC.

This chain links TRBV7-2 with TRBJ2-7; D is uncertain. This CDR3 has 15 residues. Germline CDR1 and CDR2: SGHTA and FQGNSA. The V gene lost 0 bases and the J gene lost 3 bases, with 12 bases spanning the gap. The CDR3 spells CASSLALNGVYEQYF. Written as DNA, the CDR3 is TGTGCCAGCAGCTTAGCGTTGAATGGCGTCTACGAGCAGTACTTC.

In DNA, the CDR3 is TGTGCCAGCAGTTTACAGGGGGCGGGCACCGGGGAGCTGTTTTTT. It codes for CASSLQGAGTGELFF. This rearrangement joins TRBV27 to TRBJ2-2; TRBD1 matches 8 bases. The CDR3 is 15 residues long. V was pared by 2 bases and J by 4 bases, with 3 bases of the junction left unmatched. Germline V gives CDR1 MNHEY, CDR2 SMNVEV (reference sequence).

The chain joins TRBV6-4 to TRBJ2-2; TRBD1 aligns across 9 bases. V shed 0 bases, J shed 1 base, and the junction held 0 bases outside the gene matches. The CDR3 is 16 residues long. Germline CDR1 MRHNA, CDR2 SNTAGT. The CDR3 loop is CASSDSDRGNTGELFF. The CDR3 coding sequence is TGTGCCAGCAGTGACTCGGACAGGGGGAACACCGGGGAGCTGTTTTTT.

This chain uses TRBV18 with TRBJ2-2, with D possibly being TRBD1 (5 bases). Trimming took off 0 bases at V and 6 bases at J, with 11 bases between the two ends. This CDR3 is 15 amino acids long. Germline CDR1 and CDR2: KGHSH and LQKENI. The CDR3 here is CASSPPFQGSGELFF. The CDR3 region has the DNA TGTGCCAGCTCACCACCGTTCCAGGGTTCCGGGGAGCTGTTTTTT.

On this clone: This sample also contains other DNA sequences that code for the same CDR3. This chain links TRBV7-3 with TRBJ2-1, with 8 bases lining up with TRBD2. The CDR3 is made up of 15 amino acids. Unmatched junction bases numbered 4, after V lost 2 bases and J lost 4 bases. The germline gives CDR1 SGHTA, CDR2 FQGTGA. Here the CDR3 reads CASSLGTSSYNEQFF. In nucleotides, the CDR3 is TGTGCCAGCAGCTTAGGGACTAGTTCATACAATGAGCAGTTCTTC.

The J gene is TRBJ2-1, the V gene TRBV19; D gene uncertain. CDR1 is LNHDA, CDR2 SQIVND, per germline (reference sequence). V shed 7 bases and J shed 8 bases, with 6 bases lying between them. This CDR3 is 10 amino acids long. CDR3 loop: CASISDEQFF. CDR3 nucleotide sequence: TGTGCCAGTATCTCCGATGAGCAGTTCTTC.

The gene calls are TRBV27 and TRBJ2-1, with 9 nucleotides matching TRBD2. CDR1 MNHEY and CDR2 SMNVEV come from the germline V gene (reference sequence). With 2 bases clipped from V and 2 bases from J, the junction kept 7 bases outside the gene matches. This CDR3 is built from 17 residues. CDR3 sequence (DNA): TGTGCCAGCAGTTTAGTTGCGGGAGGGGGCGCCTACAATGAGCAGTTCTTC. It encodes CASSLVAGGGAYNEQFF.

This clone was detected ten times or more. This sample includes further DNA sequences coding for the same CDR3. The rearrangement links TRBV30 to TRBJ2-5; D ambiguous. The V gene's germline CDR1 is GTSNPN and CDR2 SVGIG (reference sequence). V dropped 0 bases and J dropped 2 bases, with 7 bases sitting between them. This CDR3 comprises 13 residues. This CDR3 reads CAWSVGWQETQYF. The CDR3 DNA sequence: TGTGCCTGGAGTGTAGGGTGGCAAGAGACCCAGTACTTC.